This is a list of T cell receptor beta chains from one sample in a study of early T cells in non-severe SARS-CoV-2 infection. TCRdb used MiXCR to reprocess the 5' RACE reads, holding one entry per CDR3 protein. The sample contains approximately 58,000 distinct CDR3 sequences, about 9.9% of which appear only once. The sequenced sample consisted of whole blood. Receptor source: an adult who was a healthcare worker with PCR-confirmed SARS-CoV-2 infection or an uninfected control (not recorded which). Each CDR3 is given with its conserved first and last residue. The order of the fields is CDR3 protein, CDR3 DNA, clone size, D gene, J gene, V gene. D genes are given only for firm matches. Clone size appears in some rows only: once, few, many, or a class for an expanded clone.

CDR3: CASSLGGPTTEAFF; DNA: TGCGCCAGCAGCTTGGGGGGGCCGACCACTGAAGCTTTCTTT; size: many; D: -; J: TRBJ1-1; V: TRBV5-1
CDR3: CASSERAGRQEAFF; DNA: TGTGCCAGCAGTGAAAGGGCAGGCCGTCAGGAAGCTTTCTTT; size: -; D: -; J: TRBJ1-1; V: TRBV2
CDR3: CSVELAMNTEAFF; DNA: TGCAGCGTTGAACTTGCGATGAACACTGAAGCTTTCTTT; size: -; D: -; J: TRBJ1-1; V: TRBV29-1
CDR3: CASRGYEQYF; DNA: TGTGCCAGCAGGGGCTACGAGCAGTACTTC; size: many; D: -; J: TRBJ2-7; V: TRBV28
CDR3: CASSFSTDEKLFF; DNA: TGTGCCAGCAGCTTCTCGACGGATGAAAAACTGTTTTTT; size: -; D: -; J: TRBJ1-4; V: TRBV7-6
CDR3: CASSIRGEAYNEQFF; DNA: TGTGCCAGTAGTATTCGAGGGGAAGCCTACAATGAGCAGTTCTTC; size: few; D: -; J: TRBJ2-1; V: TRBV19
CDR3: CASSSTGSTDTQYF; DNA: TGCGCCAGCAGCTCGACAGGGAGCACAGATACGCAGTATTTT; size: many; D: TRBD1; J: TRBJ2-3; V: TRBV5-1
CDR3: CASVKRGADGSPLHF; DNA: TGTGCCAGCGTGAAGAGGGGGGCAGACGGATCACCCCTCCACTTT; size: many; D: -; J: TRBJ1-6; V: TRBV2
CDR3: CASSLDLARSYEQYF; DNA: TGTGCCAGCAGCTTAGATCTTGCCAGGTCCTACGAGCAGTACTTC; size: few; D: -; J: TRBJ2-7; V: TRBV11-2
CDR3: CASAEQYTGELFF; DNA: TGTGCCAGCGCCGAACAGTACACCGGGGAGCTGTTTTTT; size: few; D: -; J: TRBJ2-2; V: TRBV11-2
CDR3: CASSQDRAGTQYF; DNA: TGCGCCAGCAGCCAAGATCGGGCAGGTACGCAGTATTTT; size: -; D: -; J: TRBJ2-3; V: TRBV4-1
CDR3: CASSARGQGYQETQYF; DNA: TGTGCCAGTAGTGCCAGGGGACAGGGGTACCAAGAGACCCAGTACTTC; size: many; D: TRBD1; J: TRBJ2-5; V: TRBV19
CDR3: CASTEAGGRSTDTQYF; DNA: TGTGCCAGCACCGAGGCAGGCGGGCGTAGCACAGATACGCAGTATTTT; size: -; D: -; J: TRBJ2-3; V: TRBV28
CDR3: CASSLGGIYYEQYF; DNA: TGTGCCAGCAGCCTTGGGGGTATTTACTACGAGCAGTACTTC; size: few; D: -; J: TRBJ2-7; V: TRBV6-6
CDR3: CASSSGQGAEGYTF; DNA: TGTGCCAGCAGTTCGGGGCAGGGGGCGGAAGGCTACACCTTC; size: many; D: TRBD1; J: TRBJ1-2; V: TRBV27
CDR3: CASSLWPGRTDTQYF; DNA: TGTGCCAGCAGCTTATGGCCCGGGAGGACAGATACGCAGTATTTT; size: few; D: TRBD2; J: TRBJ2-3; V: TRBV7-2
CDR3: CASSTGLAGGTDTQYF; DNA: TGTGCCAGCAGTACCGGACTAGCGGGAGGCACAGATACGCAGTATTTT; size: once; D: TRBD2; J: TRBJ2-3; V: TRBV6-2/TRBV6-3
CDR3: CATSDRASDSTDTQYF; DNA: TGTGCCACCAGTGATAGGGCTAGCGATAGCACAGATACGCAGTATTTT; size: many; D: -; J: TRBJ2-3; V: TRBV24-1
CDR3: CSVAGQAVETQYF; DNA: TGCAGCGTCGCGGGCCAAGCCGTTGAGACCCAGTACTTC; size: -; D: -; J: TRBJ2-5; V: TRBV29-1
CDR3: CASSLTSEKNIQYF; DNA: TGTGCCAGCAGTTTGACTAGCGAAAAAAACATTCAGTACTTC; size: many; D: TRBD2; J: TRBJ2-4; V: TRBV28
CDR3: CATSRSPLSAGYTF; DNA: TGTGCCACCAGCAGAAGCCCCTTATCGGCGGGCTACACCTTC; size: few; D: -; J: TRBJ1-2; V: TRBV15
CDR3: CSARRGNYEQYF; DNA: TGCAGTGCTAGACGCGGTAACTACGAGCAGTACTTC; size: many; D: -; J: TRBJ2-7; V: TRBV20-1
CDR3: CASSQDLRGSYEQYF; DNA: TGCGCCAGCAGCCAAGATTTAAGGGGCTCCTACGAGCAGTACTTC; size: many; D: -; J: TRBJ2-7; V: TRBV4-1
CDR3: CASSVEWGTEQYF; DNA: TGTGCCAGCAGCGTAGAATGGGGGACCGAGCAGTACTTC; size: many; D: -; J: TRBJ2-7; V: TRBV9
CDR3: CASSAEANTGELFF; DNA: TGTGCCAGCAGTGCTGAGGCGAACACCGGGGAGCTGTTTTTT; size: -; D: -; J: TRBJ2-2; V: TRBV2
CDR3: CASSLPDPTDTQYF; DNA: TGTGCCAGCAGTCTTCCCGATCCCACAGATACGCAGTATTTT; size: many; D: -; J: TRBJ2-3; V: TRBV28
CDR3: CASSHRVDTQYF; DNA: TGTGCCAGTAGCCACAGGGTAGATACGCAGTATTTT; size: -; D: -; J: TRBJ2-3; V: TRBV19
CDR3: CASGGSFGSRTQFF; DNA: TGTGCCAGCGGCGGGAGTTTTGGGAGTAGGACGCAGTTCTTC; size: -; D: TRBD2; J: TRBJ2-1; V: TRBV3-1
CDR3: CSVTGGSTSTDTQYF; DNA: TGCAGCGTAACCGGTGGGTCGACTAGCACAGATACGCAGTATTTT; size: -; D: -; J: TRBJ2-3; V: TRBV29-1
CDR3: CASSPRPGQGREKLFF; DNA: TGTGCCAGCAGCCCGAGGCCGGGACAGGGTAGAGAAAAACTGTTTTTT; size: -; D: TRBD1; J: TRBJ1-4; V: TRBV28
CDR3: CASSLGDLLYEQYF; DNA: TGCGCCAGCAGTTTGGGGGACCTCCTCTACGAGCAGTACTTC; size: few; D: -; J: TRBJ2-7; V: TRBV5-1
CDR3: CASRGGGPGELFF; DNA: TGTGCCAGCAGGGGCGGGGGACCCGGGGAGCTGTTTTTT; size: few; D: TRBD2; J: TRBJ2-2; V: TRBV12-3/TRBV12-4
CDR3: CSVEGLYGGESNTQYF; DNA: TGCAGCGTTGAAGGGCTCTATGGGGGAGAATCGAATACGCAGTATTTT; size: few; D: -; J: TRBJ2-3; V: TRBV29-1
CDR3: CATSDGFNTEAFF; DNA: TGTGCCACCAGTGACGGATTTAACACTGAAGCTTTCTTT; size: few; D: -; J: TRBJ1-1; V: TRBV24-1
CDR3: CASSVTGDINNYGYTF; DNA: TGCGCCAGCAGCGTGACGGGGGACATAAATAACTATGGCTACACCTTC; size: few; D: -; J: TRBJ1-2; V: TRBV5-1
CDR3: CSGQGAEGYTF; DNA: TGCAGCGGGCAGGGGGCGGAGGGCTACACCTTC; size: many; D: TRBD1; J: TRBJ1-2; V: TRBV29-1
CDR3: CASSQVGLSAPMALFF; DNA: TGCGCCAGCAGCCAAGTTGGGCTGTCAGCCCCGATGGCACTGTTTTTT; size: many; D: -; J: TRBJ1-4; V: TRBV4-1
CDR3: CASSGLRYNEQFF; DNA: TGTGCCAGCAGTGGGCTTAGATACAATGAGCAGTTCTTC; size: -; D: -; J: TRBJ2-1; V: TRBV6-5
CDR3: CASSFGSGLYNEQFF; DNA: TGTGCCAGCAGTTTCGGTAGCGGACTATACAATGAGCAGTTCTTC; size: many; D: -; J: TRBJ2-1; V: TRBV12-3/TRBV12-4
CDR3: CASSQGLAAAYEQYF; DNA: TGCGCCAGCAGCCAGGGACTAGCGGCCGCCTACGAGCAGTACTTC; size: many; D: TRBD2; J: TRBJ2-7; V: TRBV4-1
CDR3: CASRDTRTGSTSNEQFF; DNA: TGTGCCAGCAGAGATACTCGGACAGGATCAACTAGCAATGAGCAGTTCTTC; size: -; D: TRBD1; J: TRBJ2-1; V: TRBV7-3
CDR3: CASSSSPPYEQYF; DNA: TGTGCCAGCAGCTCTTCCCCTCCCTACGAGCAGTACTTC; size: -; D: -; J: TRBJ2-7; V: TRBV13
CDR3: CASSQALFGLAGPQETQYF; DNA: TGCGCCAGCAGCCAGGCCTTGTTCGGACTAGCGGGTCCTCAAGAGACCCAGTACTTC; size: medium-sized; D: TRBD2; J: TRBJ2-5; V: TRBV4-1
CDR3: CASSLGGPFGSYTF; DNA: TGCGCCAGCAGCTTGGGTGGCCCCTTCGGATCCTACACCTTC; size: many; D: -; J: TRBJ1-2; V: TRBV5-1
CDR3: CATGGARHEQFF; DNA: TGTGCCACCGGGGGCGCGAGGCATGAGCAGTTCTTC; size: few; D: -; J: TRBJ2-1; V: TRBV10-3
CDR3: CSVVTGVGTYEQYF; DNA: TGCAGCGTAGTGACAGGGGTAGGAACCTACGAGCAGTACTTC; size: -; D: TRBD1; J: TRBJ2-7; V: TRBV29-1
CDR3: CASSQDLPGYLGNEQFF; DNA: TGCGCCAGCAGCCAAGATCTCCCGGGATACCTGGGGAATGAGCAGTTCTTC; size: -; D: -; J: TRBJ2-1; V: TRBV4-1
CDR3: CAISEKGDYGYTF; DNA: TGTGCCATCAGTGAGAAGGGGGACTATGGCTACACCTTC; size: -; D: -; J: TRBJ1-2; V: TRBV10-3
CDR3: CASSLRGMTYNEQFF; DNA: TGTGCCAGCAGCTTAAGGGGGATGACCTACAATGAGCAGTTCTTC; size: -; D: -; J: TRBJ2-1; V: TRBV7-2
CDR3: CSASLGTGTDTQYF; DNA: TGCAGTGCTAGTCTCGGGACAGGCACAGATACGCAGTATTTT; size: -; D: TRBD1; J: TRBJ2-3; V: TRBV20-1
CDR3: CASTLSGNTIYF; DNA: TGTGCCAGCACCCTCTCTGGAAACACCATATATTTT; size: medium-sized; D: -; J: TRBJ1-3; V: TRBV11-2